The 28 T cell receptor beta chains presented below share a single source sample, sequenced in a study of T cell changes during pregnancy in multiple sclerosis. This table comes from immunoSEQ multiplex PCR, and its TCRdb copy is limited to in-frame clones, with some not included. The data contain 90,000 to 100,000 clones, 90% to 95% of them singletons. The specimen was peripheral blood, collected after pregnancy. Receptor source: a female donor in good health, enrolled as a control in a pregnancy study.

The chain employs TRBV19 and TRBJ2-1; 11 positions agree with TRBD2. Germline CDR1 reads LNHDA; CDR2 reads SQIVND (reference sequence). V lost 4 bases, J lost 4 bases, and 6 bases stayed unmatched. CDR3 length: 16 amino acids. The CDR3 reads CASSKAGTSGYNEQFF. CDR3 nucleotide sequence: TGTGCCAGTAGTAAAGCCGGGACTAGCGGATACAATGAGCAGTTCTTC.

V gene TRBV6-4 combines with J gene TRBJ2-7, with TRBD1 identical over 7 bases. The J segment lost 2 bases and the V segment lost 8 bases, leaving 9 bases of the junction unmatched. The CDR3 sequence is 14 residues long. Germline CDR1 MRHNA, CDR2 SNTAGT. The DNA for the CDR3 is TGTGCCAGCCAAAGGGGGCAGGGCCCCTACGAGCAGTACTTC. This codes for CASQRGQGPYEQYF.

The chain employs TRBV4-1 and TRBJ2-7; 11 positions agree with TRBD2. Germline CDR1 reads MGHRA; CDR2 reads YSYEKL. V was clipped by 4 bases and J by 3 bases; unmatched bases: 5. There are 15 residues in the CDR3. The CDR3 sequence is CASSRPGTSGYEQYF. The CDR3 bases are TGCGCCAGCAGCCGACCCGGGACTAGCGGCTACGAGCAGTACTTC.

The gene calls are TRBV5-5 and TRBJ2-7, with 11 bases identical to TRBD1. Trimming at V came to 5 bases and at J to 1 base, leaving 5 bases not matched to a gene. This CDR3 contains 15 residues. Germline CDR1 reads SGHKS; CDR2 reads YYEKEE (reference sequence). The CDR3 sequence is CASRAGTGGSYEQYF. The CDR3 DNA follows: TGTGCCAGCAGGGCCGGGACAGGGGGATCCTACGAGCAGTACTTC.

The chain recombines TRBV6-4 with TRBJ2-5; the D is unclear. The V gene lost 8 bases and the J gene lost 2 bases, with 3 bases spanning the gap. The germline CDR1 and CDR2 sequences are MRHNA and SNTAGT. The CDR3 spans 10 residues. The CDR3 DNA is TGTGCCAGCCTACAAGAGACCCAGTACTTC. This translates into CASLQETQYF.

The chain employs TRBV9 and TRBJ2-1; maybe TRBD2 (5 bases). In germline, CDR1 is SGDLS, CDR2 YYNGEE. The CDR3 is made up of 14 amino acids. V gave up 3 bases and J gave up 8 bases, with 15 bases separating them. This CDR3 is CASSALGGMDEQFF. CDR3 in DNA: TGTGCCAGCAGCGCACTAGGAGGTATGGATGAGCAGTTCTTC.

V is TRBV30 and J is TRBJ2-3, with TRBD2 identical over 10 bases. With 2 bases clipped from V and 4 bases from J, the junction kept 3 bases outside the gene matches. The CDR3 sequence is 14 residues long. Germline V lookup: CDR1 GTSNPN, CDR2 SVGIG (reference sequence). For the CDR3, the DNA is TGTGCCTGGAGTACCAGCGGGGGGGCAGATACGCAGTATTTT. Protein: CAWSTSGGADTQYF.

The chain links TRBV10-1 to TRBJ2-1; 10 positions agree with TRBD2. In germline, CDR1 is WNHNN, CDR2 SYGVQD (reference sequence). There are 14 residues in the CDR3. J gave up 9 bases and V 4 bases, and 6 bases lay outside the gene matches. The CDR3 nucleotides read TGCGCCAGCAGTGGGGCTAGCGGGAGCCTTGAGCAGTTCTTC. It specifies CASSGASGSLEQFF.

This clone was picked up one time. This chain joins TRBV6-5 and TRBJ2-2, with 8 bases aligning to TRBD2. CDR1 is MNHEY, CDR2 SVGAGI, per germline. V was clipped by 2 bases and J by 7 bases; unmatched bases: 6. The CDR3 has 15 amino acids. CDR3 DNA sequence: TGTGCCAGCAGTTACGCGGGACTAGGGGTCGGGGAGCTGTTTTTT. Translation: CASSYAGLGVGELFF.

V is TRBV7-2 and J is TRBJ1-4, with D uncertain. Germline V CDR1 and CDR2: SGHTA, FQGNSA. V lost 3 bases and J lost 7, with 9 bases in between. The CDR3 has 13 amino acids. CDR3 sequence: CASSFGPGEKLFF. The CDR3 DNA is TGTGCCAGCAGCTTTGGGCCCGGTGAAAAACTGTTTTTT.

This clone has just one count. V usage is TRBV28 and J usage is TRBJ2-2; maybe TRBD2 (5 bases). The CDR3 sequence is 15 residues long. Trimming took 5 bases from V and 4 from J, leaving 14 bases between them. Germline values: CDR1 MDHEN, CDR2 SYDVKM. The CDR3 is CASSRRTATTGELFF. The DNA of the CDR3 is TGTGCCAGCAGTCGCCGGACTGCTACCACCGGGGAGCTGTTTTTT.

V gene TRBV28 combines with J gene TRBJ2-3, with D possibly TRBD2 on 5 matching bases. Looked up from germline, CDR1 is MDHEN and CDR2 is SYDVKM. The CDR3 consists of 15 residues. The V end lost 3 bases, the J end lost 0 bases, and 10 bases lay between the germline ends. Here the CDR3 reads CASSFMRTSTDTQYF. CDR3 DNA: TGTGCCAGCAGTTTCATGCGGACTAGCACAGATACGCAGTATTTT.

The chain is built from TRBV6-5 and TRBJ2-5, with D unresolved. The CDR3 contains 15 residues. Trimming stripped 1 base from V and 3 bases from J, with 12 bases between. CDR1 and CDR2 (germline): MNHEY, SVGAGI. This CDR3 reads CASSYFSRKEETQYF. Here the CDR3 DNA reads TGTGCCAGCAGTTACTTTTCCAGGAAAGAAGAGACCCAGTACTTC.

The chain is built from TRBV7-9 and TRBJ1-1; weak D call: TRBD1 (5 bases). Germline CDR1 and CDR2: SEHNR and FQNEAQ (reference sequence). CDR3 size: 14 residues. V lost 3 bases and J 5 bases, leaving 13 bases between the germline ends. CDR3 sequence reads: CASSFYGRGTEAFF. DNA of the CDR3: TGTGCCAGCAGCTTCTACGGACGGGGGACTGAAGCTTTCTTT.

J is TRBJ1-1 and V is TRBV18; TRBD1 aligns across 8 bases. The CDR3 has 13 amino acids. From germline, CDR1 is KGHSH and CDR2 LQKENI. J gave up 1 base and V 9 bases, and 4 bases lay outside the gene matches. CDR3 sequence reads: CASLQGANTEAFF. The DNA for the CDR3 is TGTGCCAGTCTGCAGGGGGCGAACACTGAAGCTTTCTTT. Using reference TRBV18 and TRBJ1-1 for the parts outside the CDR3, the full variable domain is NAGVMQNPRHLVRRRGQEARLRCSPMKGHSHVYWYRQLPEEGLKFMVYLQKENIIDESGMPKERFSAEFPKEGPSILRIQQVVRGDSAAYFCASLQGANTEAFFGQGTRLTVV.

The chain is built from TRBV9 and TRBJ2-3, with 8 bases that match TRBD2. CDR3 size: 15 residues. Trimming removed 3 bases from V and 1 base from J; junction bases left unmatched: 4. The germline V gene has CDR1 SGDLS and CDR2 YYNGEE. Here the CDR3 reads CASSDSGGGTDTQYF. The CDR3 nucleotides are TGTGCCAGCAGCGACAGCGGGGGAGGCACAGATACGCAGTATTTT.

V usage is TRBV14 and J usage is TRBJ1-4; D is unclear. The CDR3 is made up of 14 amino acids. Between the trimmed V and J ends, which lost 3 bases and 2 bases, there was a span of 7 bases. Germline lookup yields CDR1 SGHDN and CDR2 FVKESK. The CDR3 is CASSQRLTNEKLFF. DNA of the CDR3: TGTGCCAGCAGCCAGAGGCTCACTAATGAAAAACTGTTTTTT.

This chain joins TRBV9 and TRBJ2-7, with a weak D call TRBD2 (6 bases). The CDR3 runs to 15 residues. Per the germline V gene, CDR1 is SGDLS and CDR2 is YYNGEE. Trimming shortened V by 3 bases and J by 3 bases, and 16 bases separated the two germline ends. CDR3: CASSAGLLASYEQYF. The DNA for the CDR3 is TGTGCCAGCAGCGCCGGACTGCTAGCGAGCTACGAGCAGTACTTC.

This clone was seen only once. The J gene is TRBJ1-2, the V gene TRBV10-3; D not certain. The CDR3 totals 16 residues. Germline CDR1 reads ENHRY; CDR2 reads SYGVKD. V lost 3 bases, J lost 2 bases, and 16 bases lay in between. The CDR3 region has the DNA TGTGCCATCAGTGACTCCCGAGGGCATTCCAACTATGGCTACACCTTC. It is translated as CAISDSRGHSNYGYTF.

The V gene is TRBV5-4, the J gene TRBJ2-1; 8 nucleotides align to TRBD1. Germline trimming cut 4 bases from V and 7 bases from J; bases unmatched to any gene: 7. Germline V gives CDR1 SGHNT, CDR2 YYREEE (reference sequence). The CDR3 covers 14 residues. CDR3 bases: TGTGCCAGCAGCCCAGGGGGCGCAGGGAATGAGCAGTTCTTC. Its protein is CASSPGGAGNEQFF.

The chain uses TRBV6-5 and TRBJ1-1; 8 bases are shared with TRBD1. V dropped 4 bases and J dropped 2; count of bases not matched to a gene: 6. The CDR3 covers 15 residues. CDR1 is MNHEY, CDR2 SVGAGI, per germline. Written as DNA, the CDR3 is TGTGCCAGCAGTTCCCCCGGGACAGGCAACACTGAAGCTTTCTTT. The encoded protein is CASSSPGTGNTEAFF.

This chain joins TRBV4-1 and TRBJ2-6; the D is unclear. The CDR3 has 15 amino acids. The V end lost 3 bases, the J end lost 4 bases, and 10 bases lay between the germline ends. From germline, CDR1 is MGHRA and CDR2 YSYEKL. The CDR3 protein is CASSQAQWGANVLTF. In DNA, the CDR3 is TGCGCCAGCAGCCAGGCTCAGTGGGGGGCCAACGTCCTGACTTTC.

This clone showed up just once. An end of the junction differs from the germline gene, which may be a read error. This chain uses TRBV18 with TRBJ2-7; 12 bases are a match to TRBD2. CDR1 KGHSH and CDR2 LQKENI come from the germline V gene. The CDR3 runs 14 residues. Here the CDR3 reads CASSPQLAGGRIHF. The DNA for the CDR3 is TGTGCCAGCTCACCGCAACTAGCGGGAGGCCGGATCCACTTC.

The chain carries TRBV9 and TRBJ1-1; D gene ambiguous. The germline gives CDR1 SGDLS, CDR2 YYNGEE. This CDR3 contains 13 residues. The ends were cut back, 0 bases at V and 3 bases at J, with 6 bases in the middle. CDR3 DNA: TGTGCCAGCAGCGTAGGGCGGGACACTGAAGCTTTCTTT. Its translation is CASSVGRDTEAFF.

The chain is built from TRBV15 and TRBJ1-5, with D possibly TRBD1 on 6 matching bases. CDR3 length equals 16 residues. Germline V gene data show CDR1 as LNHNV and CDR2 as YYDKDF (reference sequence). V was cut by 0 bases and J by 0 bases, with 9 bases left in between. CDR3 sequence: CATSRDTTGSNQPQHF. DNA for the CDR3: TGTGCCACCAGCAGAGATACGACAGGTAGCAATCAGCCCCAGCATTTT.

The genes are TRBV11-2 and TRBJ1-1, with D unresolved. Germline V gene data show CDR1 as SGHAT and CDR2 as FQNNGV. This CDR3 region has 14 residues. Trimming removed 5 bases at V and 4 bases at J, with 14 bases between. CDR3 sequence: CASSLGGMGTEAFF. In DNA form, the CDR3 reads TGTGCCAGCAGCCTGGGAGGGATGGGCACTGAAGCTTTCTTT.

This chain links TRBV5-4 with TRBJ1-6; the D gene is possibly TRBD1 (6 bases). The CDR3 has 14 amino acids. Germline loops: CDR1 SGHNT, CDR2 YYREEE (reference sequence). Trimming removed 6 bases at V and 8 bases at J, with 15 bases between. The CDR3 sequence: CASTVDRPDSPLHF. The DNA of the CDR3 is TGTGCCAGCACCGTGGACAGACCCGATTCACCCCTCCACTTT.

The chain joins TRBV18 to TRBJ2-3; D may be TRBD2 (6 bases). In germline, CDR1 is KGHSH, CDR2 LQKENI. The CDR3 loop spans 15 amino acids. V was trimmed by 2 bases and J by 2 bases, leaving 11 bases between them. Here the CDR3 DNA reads TGTGCCAGCTCACCAGTGGGACTTAACACAGATACGCAGTATTTT. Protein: CASSPVGLNTDTQYF.